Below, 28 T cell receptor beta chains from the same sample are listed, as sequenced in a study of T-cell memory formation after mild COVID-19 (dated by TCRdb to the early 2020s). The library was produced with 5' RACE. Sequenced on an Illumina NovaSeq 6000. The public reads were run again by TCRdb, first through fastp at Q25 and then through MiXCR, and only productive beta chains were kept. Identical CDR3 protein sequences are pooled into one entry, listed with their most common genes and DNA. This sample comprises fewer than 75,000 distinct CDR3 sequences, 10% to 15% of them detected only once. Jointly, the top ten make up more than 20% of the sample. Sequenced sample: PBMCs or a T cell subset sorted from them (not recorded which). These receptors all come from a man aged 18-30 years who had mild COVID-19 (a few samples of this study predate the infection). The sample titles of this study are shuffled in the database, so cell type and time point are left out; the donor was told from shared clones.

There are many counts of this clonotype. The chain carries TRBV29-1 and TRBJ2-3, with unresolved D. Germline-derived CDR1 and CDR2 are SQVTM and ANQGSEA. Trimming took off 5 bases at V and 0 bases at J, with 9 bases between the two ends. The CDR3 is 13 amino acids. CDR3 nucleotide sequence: TGCAGCGTTAACGTGGGGAGCACAGATACGCAGTATTTT. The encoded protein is CSVNVGSTDTQYF.

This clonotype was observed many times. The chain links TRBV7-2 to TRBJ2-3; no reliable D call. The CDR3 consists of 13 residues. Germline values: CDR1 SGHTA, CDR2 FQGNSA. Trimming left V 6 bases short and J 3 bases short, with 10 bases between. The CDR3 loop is CASSFRLTDTQYF. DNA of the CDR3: TGTGCCAGCAGTTTTAGACTGACAGATACGCAGTATTTT.

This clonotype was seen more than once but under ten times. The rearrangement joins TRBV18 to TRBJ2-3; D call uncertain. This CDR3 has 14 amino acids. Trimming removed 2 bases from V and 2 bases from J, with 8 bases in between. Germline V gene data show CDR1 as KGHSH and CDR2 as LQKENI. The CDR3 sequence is CASSPNSNTDTQYF. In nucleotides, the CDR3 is TGTGCCAGCTCACCAAACAGCAACACAGATACGCAGTATTTT.

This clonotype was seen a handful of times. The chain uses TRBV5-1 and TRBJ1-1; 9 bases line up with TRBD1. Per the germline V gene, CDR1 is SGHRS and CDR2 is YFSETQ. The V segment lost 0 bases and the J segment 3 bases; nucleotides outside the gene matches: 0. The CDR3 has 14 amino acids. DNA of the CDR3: TGCGCCAGCAGCTTGGGGACAGGGGACACTGAAGCTTTCTTT. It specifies CASSLGTGDTEAFF.

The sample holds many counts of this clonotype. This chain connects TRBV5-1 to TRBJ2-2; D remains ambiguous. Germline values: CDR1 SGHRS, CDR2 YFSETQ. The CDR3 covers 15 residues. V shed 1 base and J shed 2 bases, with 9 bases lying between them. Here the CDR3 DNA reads TGCGCCAGCAGCTTGAGAGGTCATAACACCGGGGAGCTGTTTTTT. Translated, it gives CASSLRGHNTGELFF.

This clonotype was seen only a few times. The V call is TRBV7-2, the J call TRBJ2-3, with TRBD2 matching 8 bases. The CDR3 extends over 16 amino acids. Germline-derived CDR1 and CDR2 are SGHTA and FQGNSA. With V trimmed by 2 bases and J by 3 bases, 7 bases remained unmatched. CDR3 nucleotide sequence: TGTGCCAGCAGCTTATCGGGGGGGGACTGGACAGATACGCAGTATTTT. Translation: CASSLSGGDWTDTQYF. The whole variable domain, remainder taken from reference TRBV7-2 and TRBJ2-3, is GAGVSQSPSNKVTEKGKDVELRCDPISGHTALYWYRQSLGQGLEFLIYFQGNSAPDKSGLPSDRFSAERTGGSVSTLTIQRTQQEDSAVYLCASSLSGGDWTDTQYFGPGTRLTVL.

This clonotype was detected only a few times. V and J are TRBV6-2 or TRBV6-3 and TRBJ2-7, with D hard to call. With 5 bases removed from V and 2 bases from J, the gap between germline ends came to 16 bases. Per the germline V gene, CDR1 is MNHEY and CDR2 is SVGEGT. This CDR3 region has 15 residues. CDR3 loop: CASSRRPPGAYEQYV. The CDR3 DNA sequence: TGTGCCAGCAGTCGACGGCCCCCCGGAGCCTACGAGCAGTACGTC.

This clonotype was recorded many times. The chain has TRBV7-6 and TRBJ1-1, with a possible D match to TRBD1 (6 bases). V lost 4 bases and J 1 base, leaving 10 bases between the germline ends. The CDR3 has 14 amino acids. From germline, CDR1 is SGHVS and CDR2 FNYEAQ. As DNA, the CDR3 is TGTGCCAGCAGCTCGTTCAGGGGGAACACTGAAGCTTTCTTT. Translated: CASSSFRGNTEAFF. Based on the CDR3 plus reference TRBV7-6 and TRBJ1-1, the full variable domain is GAGVSQSPRYKVTKRGQDVALRCDPISGHVSLYWYRQALGQGPEFLTYFNYEAQQDKSGLPNDRFSAERPEGSISTLTIQRTEQRDSAMYRCASSSFRGNTEAFFGQGTRLTVV.

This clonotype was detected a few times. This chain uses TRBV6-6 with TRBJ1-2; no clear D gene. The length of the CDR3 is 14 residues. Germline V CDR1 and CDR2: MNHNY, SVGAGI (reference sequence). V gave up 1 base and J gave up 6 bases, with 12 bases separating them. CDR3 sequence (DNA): TGTGCCAGCAGTTACTTCCCTGAGCAGGATGGCTACACCTTC. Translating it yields CASSYFPEQDGYTF.

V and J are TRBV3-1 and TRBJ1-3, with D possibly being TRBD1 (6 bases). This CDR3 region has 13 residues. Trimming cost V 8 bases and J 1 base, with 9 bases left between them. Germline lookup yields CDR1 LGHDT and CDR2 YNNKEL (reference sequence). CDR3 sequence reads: CASGGASGNTIYF. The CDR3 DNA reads TGTGCCAGCGGGGGGGCATCTGGAAACACCATATATTTT.

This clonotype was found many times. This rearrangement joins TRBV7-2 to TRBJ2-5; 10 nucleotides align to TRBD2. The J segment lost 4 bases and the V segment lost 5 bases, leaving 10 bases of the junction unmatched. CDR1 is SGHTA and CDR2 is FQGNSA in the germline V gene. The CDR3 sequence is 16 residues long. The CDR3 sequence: CASSTGTSVWGETQYF. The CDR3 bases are TGTGCCAGCAGCACCGGGACTAGCGTTTGGGGAGAGACCCAGTACTTC. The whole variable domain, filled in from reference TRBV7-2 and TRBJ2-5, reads GAGVSQSPSNKVTEKGKDVELRCDPISGHTALYWYRQSLGQGLEFLIYFQGNSAPDKSGLPSDRFSAERTGGSVSTLTIQRTQQEDSAVYLCASSTGTSVWGETQYFGPGTRLLVL.

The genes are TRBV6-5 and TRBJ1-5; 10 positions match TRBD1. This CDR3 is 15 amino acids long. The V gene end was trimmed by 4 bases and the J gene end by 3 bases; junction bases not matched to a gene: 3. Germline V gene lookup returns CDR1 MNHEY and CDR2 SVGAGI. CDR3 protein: CASSSGQGVNQPQHF. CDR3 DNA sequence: TGTGCCAGCAGTTCCGGACAGGGGGTCAATCAGCCCCAGCATTTT.

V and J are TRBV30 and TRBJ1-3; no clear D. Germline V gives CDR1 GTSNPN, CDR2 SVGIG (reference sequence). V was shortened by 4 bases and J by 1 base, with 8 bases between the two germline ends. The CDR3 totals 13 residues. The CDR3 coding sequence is TGTGCCTGGATCCGTCGTTCTGGAAACACCATATATTTT. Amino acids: CAWIRRSGNTIYF.

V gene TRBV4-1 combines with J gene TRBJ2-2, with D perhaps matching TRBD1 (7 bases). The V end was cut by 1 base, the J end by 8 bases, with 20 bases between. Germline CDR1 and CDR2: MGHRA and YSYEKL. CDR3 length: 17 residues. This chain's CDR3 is CASSQVEGAQRIGELFF. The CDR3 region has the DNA TGCGCCAGCAGCCAAGTGGAGGGGGCGCAGAGGATTGGGGAGCTGTTTTTT.

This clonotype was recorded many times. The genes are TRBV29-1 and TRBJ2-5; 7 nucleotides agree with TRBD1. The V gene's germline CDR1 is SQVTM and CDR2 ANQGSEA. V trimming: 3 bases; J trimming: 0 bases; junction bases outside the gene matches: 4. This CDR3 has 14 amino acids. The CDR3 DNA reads TGCAGCGTTGAGATGACAGGGCACCAAGAGACCCAGTACTTC. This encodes CSVEMTGHQETQYF.

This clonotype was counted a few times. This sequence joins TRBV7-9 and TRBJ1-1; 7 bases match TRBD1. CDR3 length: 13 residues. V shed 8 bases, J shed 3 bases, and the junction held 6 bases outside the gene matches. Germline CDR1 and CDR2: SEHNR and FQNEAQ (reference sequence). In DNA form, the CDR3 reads TGTGCCAGCGGAGACAGGGCCTACACTGAAGCTTTCTTT. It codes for CASGDRAYTEAFF.

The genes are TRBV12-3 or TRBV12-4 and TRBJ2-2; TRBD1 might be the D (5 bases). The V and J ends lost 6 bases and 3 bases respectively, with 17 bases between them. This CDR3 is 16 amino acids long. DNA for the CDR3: TGTGCCAGCAGGACACCCCTATCCAGGGACACCGGGGAGCTGTTTTTT. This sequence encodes CASRTPLSRDTGELFF.

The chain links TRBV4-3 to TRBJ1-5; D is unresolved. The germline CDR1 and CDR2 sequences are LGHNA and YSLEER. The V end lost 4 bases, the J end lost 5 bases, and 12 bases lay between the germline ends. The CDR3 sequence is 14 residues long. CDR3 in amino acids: CASSPVTTDQPQHF. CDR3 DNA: TGCGCCAGCAGCCCGGTGACAACCGATCAGCCCCAGCATTTT.

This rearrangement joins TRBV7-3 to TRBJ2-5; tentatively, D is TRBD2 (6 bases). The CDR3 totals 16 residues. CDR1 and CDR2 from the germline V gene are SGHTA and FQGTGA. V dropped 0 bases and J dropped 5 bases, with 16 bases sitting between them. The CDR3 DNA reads TGTGCCAGCAGCTTAACGTCTCGAGCACGGGAGGAGACCCAGTACTTC. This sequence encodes CASSLTSRAREETQYF. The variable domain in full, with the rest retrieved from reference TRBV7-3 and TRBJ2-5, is GAGVSQTPSNKVTEKGKYVELRCDPISGHTALYWYRQSLGQGPEFLIYFQGTGAADDSGLPNDRFFAVRPEGSVSTLKIQRTERGDSAVYLCASSLTSRAREETQYFGPGTRLLVL.

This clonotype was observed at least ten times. CDR3 DNA: TGTGCCAGCAGCTCGGGACTTCACCTGGGGCAGTACTTC. Translation: CASSSGLHLGQYF. The chain employs TRBV7-2 and TRBJ2-7; D is perhaps TRBD2 (6 bases). Germline lookup yields CDR1 SGHTA and CDR2 FQGNSA. Trimming took off 4 bases at V and 9 bases at J, with 16 bases between the two ends. There are 13 residues in the CDR3.

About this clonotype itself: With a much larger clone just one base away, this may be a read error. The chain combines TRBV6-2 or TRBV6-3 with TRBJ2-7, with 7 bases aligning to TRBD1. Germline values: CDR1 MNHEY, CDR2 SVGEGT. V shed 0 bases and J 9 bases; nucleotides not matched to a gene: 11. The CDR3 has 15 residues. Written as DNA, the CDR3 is TGTGCCAGCAGTTACTCCCCTAAAGGGGGCATCGGGCAGTACGTC. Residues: CASSYSPKGGIGQYV.

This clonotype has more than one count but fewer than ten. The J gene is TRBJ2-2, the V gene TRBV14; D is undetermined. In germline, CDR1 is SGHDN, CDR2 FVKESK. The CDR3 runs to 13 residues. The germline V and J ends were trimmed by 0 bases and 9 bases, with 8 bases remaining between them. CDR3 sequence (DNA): TGTGCCAGCAGCCAAGATCTCGCCCGGGAGCTGTTTTTT. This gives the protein CASSQDLARELFF.

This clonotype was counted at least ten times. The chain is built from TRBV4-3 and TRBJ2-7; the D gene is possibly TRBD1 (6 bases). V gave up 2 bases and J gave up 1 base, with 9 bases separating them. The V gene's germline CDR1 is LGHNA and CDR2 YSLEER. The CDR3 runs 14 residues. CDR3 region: CASSQLRGSYEQYF. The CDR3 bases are TGCGCCAGCAGCCAATTAAGGGGGTCCTACGAGCAGTACTTC.

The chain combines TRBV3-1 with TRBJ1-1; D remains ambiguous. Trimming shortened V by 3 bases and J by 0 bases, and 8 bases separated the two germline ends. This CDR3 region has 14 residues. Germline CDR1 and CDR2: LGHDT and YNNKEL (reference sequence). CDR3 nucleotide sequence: TGTGCCAGCAGCCAGGCCAAGGTGAACACTGAAGCTTTCTTT. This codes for CASSQAKVNTEAFF.

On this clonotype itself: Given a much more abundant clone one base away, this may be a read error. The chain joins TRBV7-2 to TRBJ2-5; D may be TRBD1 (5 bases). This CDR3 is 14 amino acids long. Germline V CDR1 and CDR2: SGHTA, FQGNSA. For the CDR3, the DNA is TGTGCCAGCAGCTTGATGGACGGACAAGAGACCAAGTACTTC. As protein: CASSLMDGQETKYF.

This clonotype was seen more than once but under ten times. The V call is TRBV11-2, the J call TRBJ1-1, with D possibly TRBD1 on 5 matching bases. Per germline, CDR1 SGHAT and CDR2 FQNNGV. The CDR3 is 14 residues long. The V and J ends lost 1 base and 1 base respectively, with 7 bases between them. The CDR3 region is CASSLGQSNTEAFF. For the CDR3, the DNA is TGTGCCAGCAGCTTAGGACAGTCGAACACTGAAGCTTTCTTT.

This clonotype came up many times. CDR3 residues: CASSLEAPEAFF. In DNA form, the CDR3 reads TGCGCCAGCAGCTTAGAGGCCCCTGAAGCTTTCTTT. The chain is built from TRBV5-1 and TRBJ1-1; no reliable D call. V was shortened by 2 bases and J by 6 bases, with 8 bases between the two germline ends. This CDR3 region has 12 residues. Per the germline V gene, CDR1 is SGHRS and CDR2 is YFSETQ. Looking up the rest from reference TRBV5-1 and TRBJ1-1 gives the full variable domain: KAGVTQTPRYLIKTRGQQVTLSCSPISGHRSVSWYQQTPGQGLQFLFEYFSETQRNKGNFPGRFSGRQFSNSRSEMNVSTLELGDSALYLCASSLEAPEAFFGQGTRLTVV.

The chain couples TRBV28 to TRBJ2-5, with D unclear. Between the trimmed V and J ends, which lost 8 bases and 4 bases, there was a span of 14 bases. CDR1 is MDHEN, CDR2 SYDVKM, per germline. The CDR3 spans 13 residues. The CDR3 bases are TGTGCCAGCGGATCTGGCGCCTTAGAGACCCAGTACTTC. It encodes CASGSGALETQYF.